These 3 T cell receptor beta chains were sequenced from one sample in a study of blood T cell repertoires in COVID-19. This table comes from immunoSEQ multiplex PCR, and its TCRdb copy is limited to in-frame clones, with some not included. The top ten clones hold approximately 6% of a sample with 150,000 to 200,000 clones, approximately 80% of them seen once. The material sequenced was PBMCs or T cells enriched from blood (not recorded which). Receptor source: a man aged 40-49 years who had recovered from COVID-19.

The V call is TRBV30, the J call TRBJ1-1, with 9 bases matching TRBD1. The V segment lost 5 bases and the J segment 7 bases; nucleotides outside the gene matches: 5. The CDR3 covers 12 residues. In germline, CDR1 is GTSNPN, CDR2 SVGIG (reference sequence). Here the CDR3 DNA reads TGTGCCTGGGGGGGACAGGGTCTTGAAGCTTTCTTT. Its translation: CAWGGQGLEAFF.

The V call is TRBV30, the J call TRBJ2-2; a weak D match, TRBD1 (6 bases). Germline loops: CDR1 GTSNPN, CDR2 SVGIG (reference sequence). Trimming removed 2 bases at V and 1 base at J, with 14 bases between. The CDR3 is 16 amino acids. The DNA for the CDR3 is TGTGCCTGGAGTATGGGGCGGACAGTGAACACCGGGGAGCTGTTTTTT. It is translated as CAWSMGRTVNTGELFF.

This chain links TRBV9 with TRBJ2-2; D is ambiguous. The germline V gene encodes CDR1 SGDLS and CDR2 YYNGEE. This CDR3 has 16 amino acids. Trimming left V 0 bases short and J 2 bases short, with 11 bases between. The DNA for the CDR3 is TGTGCCAGCAGCGTAGATCCGCACACAAACACCGGGGAGCTGTTTTTT. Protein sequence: CASSVDPHTNTGELFF.